The 5 T cell receptor beta chains presented below share a single source sample, sequenced in a study of T cell repertoires in ileal Crohn's disease. Repertoires were generated with immunoSEQ multiplex PCR, while TCRdb's copy carries only in-frame clones and drops some. The sample holds approximately 27,000 clones, 81% seen once. The sequencing sample was made of ileal tissue. Receptors originate from an adult with Crohn's disease.

The gene calls are TRBV5-1 and TRBJ2-5, with D maybe TRBD1 (5 bases). Germline CDR1 and CDR2: SGHRS and YFSETQ. The V gene lost 5 bases and the J gene lost 1 base, with 12 bases spanning the gap. CDR3 length: 14 residues. CDR3 in amino acids: CASRIGATQETQYF. The CDR3 DNA follows: TGCGCCAGCAGGATAGGGGCGACCCAAGAGACCCAGTACTTC.

The chain couples TRBV2 to TRBJ1-5, with D possibly matching TRBD1 (6 bases). V lost 7 bases to trimming and J lost 5 bases, with 15 bases between them. This CDR3 comprises 14 residues. The germline gives CDR1 SNHLY, CDR2 FYNNEI. CDR3 sequence: CASKQGEVDQPQHF. The CDR3 DNA follows: TGTGCCAGCAAACAGGGCGAAGTCGATCAGCCCCAGCATTTT.

The gene calls are TRBV27 and TRBJ2-5; 12 bases line up with TRBD2. The ends lost 5 bases at V and 5 bases at J; junction bases unmatched: 9. Germline V lookup: CDR1 MNHEY, CDR2 SMNVEV (reference sequence). The CDR3 length is 16 residues. This CDR3 is CASSHPSGGARETQYF. CDR3 DNA: TGTGCCAGCAGTCACCCTAGCGGGGGGGCCCGGGAGACCCAGTACTTC.

The rearrangement links TRBV5-1 to TRBJ2-7; TRBD1 matches 8 bases. The trim removed 4 bases at V and 2 bases at J, leaving 2 bases unmatched. CDR1 SGHRS and CDR2 YFSETQ come from the germline V gene. The CDR3 contains 13 residues. The CDR3 nucleotides read TGCGCCAGCAGCCCGGACAGGGCCTACGAGCAGTACTTC. This codes for CASSPDRAYEQYF.

The gene calls are TRBV7-9 and TRBJ1-1; no definite D call. Germline V lookup: CDR1 SEHNR, CDR2 FQNEAQ (reference sequence). V gave up 0 bases and J gave up 2 bases, with 19 bases separating them. CDR3 length: 18 residues. The CDR3 region is CASSLASLNRGKNTEAFF. The CDR3 DNA follows: TGTGCCAGCAGCTTAGCGTCCCTTAATCGAGGTAAAAACACTGAAGCTTTCTTT.